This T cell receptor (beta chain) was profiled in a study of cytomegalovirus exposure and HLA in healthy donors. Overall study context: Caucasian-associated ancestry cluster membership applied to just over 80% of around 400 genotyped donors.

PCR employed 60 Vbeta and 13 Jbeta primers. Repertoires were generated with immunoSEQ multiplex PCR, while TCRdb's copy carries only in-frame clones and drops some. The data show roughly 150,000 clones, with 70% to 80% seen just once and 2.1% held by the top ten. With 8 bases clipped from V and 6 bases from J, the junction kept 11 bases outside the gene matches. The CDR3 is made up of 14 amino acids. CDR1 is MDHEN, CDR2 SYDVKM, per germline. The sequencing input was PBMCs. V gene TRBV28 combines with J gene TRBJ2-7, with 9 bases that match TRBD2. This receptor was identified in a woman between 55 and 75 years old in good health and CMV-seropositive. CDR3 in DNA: TGTGCCAGCGGGACTAGCCTTGGTTTGACCGAGCAGTACTTC. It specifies CASGTSLGLTEQYF. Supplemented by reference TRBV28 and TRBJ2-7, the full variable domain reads DVKVTQSSRYLVKRTGEKVFLECVQDMDHENMFWYRQDPGLGLRLIYFSYDVKMKEKGDIPEGYSVSREKKERFSLILESASTNQTSMYLCASGTSLGLTEQYFGPGTRLTVT.